The present T cell receptor beta chain was sequenced within a study of T cells generated in artificial thymic organoids (dated by TCRdb to the late 2010s). At the level of the whole study: The study compared TCR alpha and beta CDR3 repertoires of CD8 single positive T cells derived from in vitro artificial thymic organoids with the repertoires of thymic and peripheral blood naive CD8 T cells. Displayed repertoire sequencing data were described as representative of three independent experiments.

Findings and caveats that apply to the study as a whole: No skewed Valpha or Vbeta usage appeared in organoid-derived T cells, arguing against dominance of unconventional lineages or clonal expansions. The TCR clonotype diversity of organoid-derived CD8 single positive T cells was physiological and comparable to that of naive CD8 T cells from thymus and blood.

This clonotype is characterized as medium-sized (0.01 to 0.1%). Its specific antigen is unknown. No much larger clone is present one base from it, and per-base qualities are unavailable. V has 1 base trimmed and J has 2 bases trimmed; junction bases matching no gene number 6. Reading the germline V gene gives CDR1 LGHNA and CDR2 YSLEER. The CDR3 holds 16 amino acids from the cysteine to the phenylalanine. Only the CDR3 region is kept as DNA, spanning 48 bases read in frame from base 1. Separate semi-nested PCR amplifications were run for the TCRalpha and TCRbeta libraries, using Advantage 2 and reverse primers located in the TRAC or TRBC constant regions. First-strand cDNA synthesis used between roughly 3.5 and 550 ng of total RNA. The TCR cDNA libraries were generated by 5'-RACE using the SMARTer PCR cDNA Synthesis kit, with a poly-dT primer driving first-strand synthesis. The semi-nested reverse primers in the constant regions carried 5-nucleotide sample-specific barcodes, and the PCR products were cleaned up with the Zymo DNA Clean and Concentrator-5 kit. Up to ten barcoded samples were pooled, ligated to Illumina adaptors and sequenced as 2 x 150 bp paired-end reads on an Illumina MiSeq. The published analysis was carried out like this. Demultiplexed reads were aligned using BLAT against a custom library containing all human TRAV, TRAJ, TRBV, TRBD and TRBJ combinations from IMGT. The best BLAT hits were picked using pslCDnaFilter (-maxAligns=1, -ignoreIntrons), and custom Perl scripts were used to calculate clonotype frequencies. The raw public reads went through TCRdb reprocessing: fastp at Q25, MiXCR clone calling, in-frame beta chains kept. Merged by CDR3 protein, the rows form single entries marked with the most common genes and DNA. For this entry, the V and J calls and clone size follow TCRdb and not the study's own pipeline. For this sample there are fewer than 5,500 distinct CDR3 sequences; less than 30% appear just once. The ten largest clones represent 3% of the sample.

Artificial thymic organoids were built by aggregating human HSPCs with MS5 murine stromal cells transduced with human DLL1, cultured at an air-liquid interface. Organoids were seeded with FACS-purified CD34+CD3- hematopoietic stem and progenitor cells depleted of residual T cells. The organoids were grown in serum-free RB27 medium, which consisted of RPMI 1640 supplemented with B27, FLT3L, IL-7 and ascorbic acid. Before RNA extraction, CD3+TCRalphabeta+CD8 single positive T cells from both organoids and thymus were sorted by FACS. For each sample, total RNA was purified from 40,000 to 200,000 sorted cells using the RNeasy Micro kit, and RNA quality was checked on an Agilent RNA 6000 Nano chip.

Sequencing was carried out using naive CD8+ T cells grown in artificial thymic organoids from cord blood stem and progenitor cells. The sample's cell subset or site label, in plain terms: CD3+TCRalphabeta+CD8SP T cells; for blood, CD45RO-CCR7+ naive CD8+ T cells. The receptor's source is a human donor who gave cord blood stem cells for thymic organoid culture, a cardiac surgery patient who gave postnatal thymus, or a blood donor (not recorded which). The sequence joins TRBV4-3 to TRBJ2-7; 9 of the junction bases match TRBD2. DNA sequence: TGCGCCAGCAGCCAAGCCAGCGGGAGGAGGACCTACGAGCAGTACTTC. Its translation is CASSQASGRRTYEQYF.